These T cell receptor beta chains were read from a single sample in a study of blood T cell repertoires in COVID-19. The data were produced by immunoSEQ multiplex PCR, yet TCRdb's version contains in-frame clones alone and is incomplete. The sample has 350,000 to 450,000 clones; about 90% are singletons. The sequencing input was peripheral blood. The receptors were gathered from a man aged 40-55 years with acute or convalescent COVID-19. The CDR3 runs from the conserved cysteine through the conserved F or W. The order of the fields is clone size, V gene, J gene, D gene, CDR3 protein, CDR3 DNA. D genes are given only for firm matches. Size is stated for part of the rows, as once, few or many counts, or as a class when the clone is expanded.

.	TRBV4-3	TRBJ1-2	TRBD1	CASSRDRELDYGYTF	TGCGCCAGCAGCCGGGACAGAGAATTAGACTATGGCTACACCTTC
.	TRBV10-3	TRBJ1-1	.	CAISGYSGKLNTEAFF	TGTGCCATCAGTGGTTACTCCGGGAAACTGAACACTGAAGCTTTCTTT
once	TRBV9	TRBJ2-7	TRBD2	CASSVGDSGAYEQYF	TGTGCCAGCAGCGTAGGCGATAGCGGGGCGTACGAGCAGTACTTC
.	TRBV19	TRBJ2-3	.	CASSMGTGTDTQYF	TGTGCCAGTAGTATGGGGACTGGCACAGATACGCAGTATTTT
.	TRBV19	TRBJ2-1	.	CASSREYNEQFF	TGTGCCAGTAGCCGGGAGTACAATGAGCAGTTCTTC
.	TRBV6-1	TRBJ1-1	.	CASSEGGSLNTEAFF	TGTGCCAGCAGTGAAGGCGGATCTTTGAACACTGAAGCTTTCTTT
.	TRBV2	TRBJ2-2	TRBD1	CARQGAGNTGELFF	TGTGCCAGACAGGGGGCTGGGAACACCGGGGAGCTGTTTTTT
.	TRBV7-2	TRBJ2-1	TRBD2	CASSFLPTSGIDEQFF	TGTGCCAGCAGCTTCCTCCCGACTAGCGGGATTGATGAGCAGTTCTTC
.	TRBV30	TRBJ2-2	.	CAWRPTTTGELFF	TGTGCCTGGAGGCCAACTACCACCGGGGAGCTGTTTTTT
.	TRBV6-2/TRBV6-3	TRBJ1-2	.	CASSWSNYGYTF	TGTGCCAGCAGTTGGAGTAACTATGGCTACACCTTC
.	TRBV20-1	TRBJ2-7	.	CSAWGVGEQYF	TGCAGCGCGTGGGGAGTGGGCGAGCAGTACTTC
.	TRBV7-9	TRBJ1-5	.	CASSLGDTQQPQHF	TGTGCCAGCAGCTTGGGGGACACGCAGCAGCCCCAGCATTTT
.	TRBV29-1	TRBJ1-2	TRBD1	CTVWGDRESNYGYTF	TGCACCGTATGGGGCGACAGGGAATCTAACTATGGCTACACCTTC
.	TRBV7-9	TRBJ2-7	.	CASSFISGYDEQYF	TGTGCCAGCAGCTTCATTTCAGGGTACGACGAGCAGTACTTC
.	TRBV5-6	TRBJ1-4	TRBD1	CASSETGNTTNEKLFF	TGTGCCAGCAGCGAGACAGGGAACACAACTAATGAAAAACTGTTTTTT
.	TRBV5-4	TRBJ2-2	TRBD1	CASSLGTGRELFF	TGTGCCAGCAGCTTGGGGACAGGCAGGGAGCTGTTTTTT
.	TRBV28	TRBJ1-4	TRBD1	CASSPRTGREKLFF	TGTGCCAGCAGTCCCAGGACAGGTCGTGAAAAACTGTTTTTT
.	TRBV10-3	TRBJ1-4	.	CAISGVKGEKLFF	TGTGCCATCAGTGGCGTAAAGGGGGAAAAACTGTTTTTT
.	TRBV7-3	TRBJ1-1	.	CASSPGGVTEAFF	TGTGCCAGCAGCCCCGGAGGAGTCACTGAAGCTTTCTTT
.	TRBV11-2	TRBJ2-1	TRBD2	CASSFLAGGRREQFF	TGTGCCAGCAGCTTCTTAGCGGGGGGGCGGAGGGAGCAGTTCTTC
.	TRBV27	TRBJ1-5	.	CASSRTEGNQPQHF	TGTGCCAGCAGTCGAACCGAGGGCAATCAGCCCCAGCATTTT
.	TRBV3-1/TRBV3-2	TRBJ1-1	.	CASSQLDISFF	TGTGCCAGCAGCCAACTGGACATATCTTTCTTT
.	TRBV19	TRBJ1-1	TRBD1	CASSIRGQGHTEAFF	TGTGCCAGTAGTATCAGGGGACAGGGCCACACTGAAGCTTTCTTT
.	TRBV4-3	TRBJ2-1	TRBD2	CASSQDGTSGGGNEQFF	TGCGCCAGCAGCCAAGATGGGACTAGCGGGGGAGGAAATGAGCAGTTCTTC
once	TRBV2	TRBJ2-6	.	CASSVGAAGANVLTF	TGTGCCAGCAGTGTTGGGGCAGCTGGGGCCAACGTCCTGACTTTC
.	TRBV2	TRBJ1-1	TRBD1	CASSATGGYTEAFF	TGTGCCAGCAGTGCGACAGGGGGGTACACTGAAGCTTTCTTT
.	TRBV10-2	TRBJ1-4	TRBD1	CASTGGAHDRGNEKLFF	TGCGCCAGCACCGGAGGGGCCCACGACAGGGGCAATGAAAAACTGTTTTTT
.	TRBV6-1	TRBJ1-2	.	CASSDGMVGYTF	TGTGCCAGCAGTGACGGGATGGTCGGCTACACCTTC
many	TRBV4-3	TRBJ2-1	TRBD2	CASSQDGGGSYNEQFF	TGCGCCAGCAGCCAAGATGGGGGGGGCTCCTACAATGAGCAGTTCTTC
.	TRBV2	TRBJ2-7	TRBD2	CASSDTSGSPYEQYF	TGTGCCAGCAGTGATACTAGCGGGTCCCCCTACGAGCAGTACTTC
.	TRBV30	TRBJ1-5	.	CAWSEGGGNQPQHF	TGTGCCTGGAGTGAGGGGGGGGGCAATCAGCCCCAGCATTTT
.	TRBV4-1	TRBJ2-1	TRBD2	CASSPRTSRGEQFF	TGCGCCAGCAGCCCCCGGACTAGCCGGGGTGAGCAGTTCTTC
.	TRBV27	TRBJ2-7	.	CASSILGQGIYEQYF	.
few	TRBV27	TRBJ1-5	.	CASSPPDGGEYQPQHF	TGTGCCAGCAGCCCACCCGACGGGGGAGAGTACCAGCCCCAGCATTTT
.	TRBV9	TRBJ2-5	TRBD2	CASSRGTSGDQETQYF	TGTGCCAGCAGCAGAGGGACTAGCGGAGACCAAGAGACCCAGTACTTC
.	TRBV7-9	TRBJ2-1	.	CASSSVRSSYNEQFF	TGTGCCAGCAGCTCAGTCCGGAGCTCCTACAATGAGCAGTTCTTC
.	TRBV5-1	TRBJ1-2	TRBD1	CASSRDRAHGYTF	TGCGCCAGCAGCAGAGACAGGGCCCATGGCTACACCTTC
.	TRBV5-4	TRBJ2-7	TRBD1	CASSSARDREYEQYF	TGTGCCAGCAGCTCTGCCCGGGACAGGGAGTACGAGCAGTACTTC
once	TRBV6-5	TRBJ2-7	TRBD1	CASTTGGYEQYF	TGTGCCAGTACGACAGGGGGCTACGAGCAGTACTTC
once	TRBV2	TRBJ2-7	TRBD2	CASIHPGTSGGNYEQYF	TGTGCCAGCATCCACCCCGGGACTAGCGGGGGAAACTACGAGCAGTACTTC
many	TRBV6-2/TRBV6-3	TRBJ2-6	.	CASSFGSGANVLTF	TGTGCCAGCAGTTTCGGGTCTGGGGCCAACGTCCTGACTTTC